A single sample gave rise to the 2 T cell receptor beta chains below, sequenced in a study of cytomegalovirus exposure and HLA in healthy donors. It was with 60 Vbeta and 13 Jbeta primers that the PCR ran. Method: immunoSEQ multiplex PCR; TCRdb's copy keeps in-frame clones and lacks some. This repertoire shows about 150,000 clones, around four fifths found once; its top ten account for roughly 13%. Sequenced sample: PBMCs. Every receptor here comes from a woman aged 50 to 60 in good health and CMV-seropositive.

The chain links TRBV5-6 to TRBJ2-4; tentative D call: TRBD2 (5 bases). Deletions cut 4 bases from V and 0 bases from J, with 11 bases between. Germline V gene lookup returns CDR1 SGHDT and CDR2 YYEEEE. CDR3 length equals 15 residues. The CDR3 protein is CASSRVGVAKNIQYF. The CDR3 DNA reads as TGTGCCAGCAGCAGAGTCGGGGTAGCCAAAAACATTCAGTACTTC. Combining the CDR3 with reference TRBV5-6 and TRBJ2-4 gives the whole variable domain DAGVTQSPTHLIKTRGQQVTLRCSPKSGHDTVSWYQQALGQGPQFIFQYYEEEERQRGNFPDRFSGHQFPNYSSELNVNALLLGDSALYLCASSRVGVAKNIQYFGAGTRLSVL.

The chain has TRBV27 and TRBJ1-5; 12 bases agree with TRBD1. Germline V gene data show CDR1 as MNHEY and CDR2 as SMNVEV (reference sequence). The length of the CDR3 is 19 residues. Trimming took 7 bases from V and 1 from J; bases not matched to a gene: 14. This chain's CDR3 is CASTVSGTGGLGSNQPQHF. The CDR3 DNA reads TGTGCCAGCACAGTATCCGGGACAGGGGGCCTAGGGAGCAATCAGCCCCAGCATTTT.